A single sample is the source of the 23 T cell receptor beta chains below, sequenced in a study of CD8+ T cells in alopecia areata. Following extraction, RNA underwent reverse transcription to cDNA, which served as the sequencing template. Sequencing used immunoSEQ multiplex PCR; TCRdb keeps in-frame clones, though not all of them. The profile shows 110,000 to 150,000 clones, around 62% of them singletons. Material: CD8+ T cells sorted from blood. Every receptor here comes from a human donor in good health.

The V gene is TRBV19, the J gene TRBJ2-7; D is ambiguous. Trimming cost V 2 bases and J 2 bases, with 16 bases left between them. The germline V gene encodes CDR1 LNHDA and CDR2 SQIVND (reference sequence). The CDR3 runs to 16 residues. CDR3 protein: CASSISGLPPTYEQYF. The CDR3 DNA is TGTGCCAGTAGTATAAGTGGCTTACCCCCCACCTACGAGCAGTACTTC. Full variable domain (outside the CDR3, taken from reference TRBV19 and TRBJ2-7): DGGITQSPKYLFRKEGQNVTLSCEQNLNHDAMYWYRQDPGQGLRLIYYSQIVNDFQKGDIAEGYSVSREKKESFPLTVTSAQKNPTAFYLCASSISGLPPTYEQYFGPGTRLTVT.

The rearrangement uses TRBV7-3 and TRBJ2-3; TRBD2 agrees at 10 bases. The CDR3 runs to 15 residues. The germline V gene encodes CDR1 SGHTA and CDR2 FQGTGA. V gave up 5 bases and J gave up 3 bases; unmatched junction bases: 5. This CDR3 reads CASSLAGDSTDTQYF. CDR3 sequence (DNA): TGTGCCAGCAGCCTAGCGGGAGATTCGACAGATACGCAGTATTTT.

The rearrangement links TRBV6-6 to TRBJ1-2; D remains ambiguous. V shed 8 bases and J shed 2 bases, with 12 bases lying between them. The CDR3 has 13 amino acids. The germline gives CDR1 MNHNY, CDR2 SVGAGI (reference sequence). This CDR3 reads CASLLVANYGYTF. CDR3 nucleotide sequence: TGTGCCAGCCTTCTCGTGGCCAACTATGGCTACACCTTC.

This clone was detected ten times or more. J is TRBJ2-7 and V is TRBV6-6, with D uncertain. Trimming removed 7 bases from V and 5 bases from J, with 15 bases in between. The CDR3 consists of 13 residues. CDR1 is MNHNY, CDR2 SVGAGI, per germline (reference sequence). The CDR3 sequence is CASTLRRLDEQYF. DNA of the CDR3: TGTGCCAGCACCTTACGCCGCCTGGACGAGCAGTACTTC.

The V and J genes are TRBV6-5 and TRBJ2-1; 7 nucleotides align to TRBD2. The V gene end was trimmed by 0 bases and the J gene end by 8 bases; junction bases not matched to a gene: 10. CDR3 size: 16 residues. The V gene's germline CDR1 is MNHEY and CDR2 SVGAGI. CDR3 amino acids: CASSYSMAGARHEQFF. The CDR3 bases are TGTGCCAGCAGTTACTCGATGGCGGGAGCCCGCCATGAGCAGTTCTTC.

This chain connects TRBV19 to TRBJ2-1; 9 nucleotides align to TRBD2. This CDR3 is built from 12 residues. With V trimmed by 10 bases and J by 6 bases, 4 bases remained unmatched. CDR1 and CDR2 from the germline V gene are LNHDA and SQIVND (reference sequence). The chain's CDR3 is CATLAGCNEQFF. CDR3 DNA: TGTGCCACTCTAGCGGGATGCAATGAGCAGTTCTTC.

This clone was recorded a few times. This chain connects TRBV29-1 to TRBJ2-7, with D uncertain. Trimming took off 1 base at V and 2 bases at J, with 12 bases between the two ends. This CDR3 is built from 14 residues. The V gene's germline CDR1 is SQVTM and CDR2 ANQGSEA. CDR3 in amino acids: CSVEARLPPYEQYF. CDR3 nucleotide sequence: TGCAGCGTTGAAGCACGGTTGCCTCCCTACGAGCAGTACTTC.

The chain links TRBV6-5 to TRBJ2-1; D remains ambiguous. CDR1 MNHEY and CDR2 SVGAGI come from the germline V gene. There are 15 residues in the CDR3. The germline V and J ends were trimmed by 4 bases and 3 bases, with 13 bases remaining between them. CDR3 DNA sequence: TGTGCCAGCAGTTTGTCGGCTGGAGTCTACAATGAGCAGTTCTTC. Translation: CASSLSAGVYNEQFF.

This clone has just one count. The CDR3 DNA reads as TGTGCCACCAGCAGACCTGGACAGGGCGATGAAGCTTTCTTT. As protein: CATSRPGQGDEAFF. The rearrangement uses TRBV15 and TRBJ1-1; the match to TRBD1 covers 8 bases. This CDR3 comprises 14 residues. With 2 bases clipped from V and 7 bases from J, the junction kept 6 bases outside the gene matches. Per germline, CDR1 LNHNV and CDR2 YYDKDF (reference sequence).

This clone is deemed medium-sized. Other DNA sequences in this sample translate to the same CDR3. The rearrangement links TRBV28 to TRBJ2-5, with D unresolved. V dropped 6 bases and J dropped 1 base, with 6 bases sitting between them. The CDR3 has 12 residues. Germline V lookup: CDR1 MDHEN, CDR2 SYDVKM. CDR3: CASSFGQETQYF. The CDR3 region has the DNA TGTGCCAGCAGCTTTGGCCAAGAGACCCAGTACTTC.

Here the CDR3 reads CASSLYTDQPQHF. CDR3 nucleotides: TGTGCCAGCAGCCTTTATACGGATCAGCCCCAGCATTTT. The gene calls are TRBV27 and TRBJ1-5; D is unresolved. Trimming pared 6 bases from V and 5 bases from J, leaving 11 bases between. The CDR3 runs to 13 residues. Germline CDR1 reads MNHEY; CDR2 reads SMNVEV (reference sequence).

This clone showed up just a few times. The rearrangement links TRBV29-1 to TRBJ2-1; 9 bases fit TRBD1. The trim removed 7 bases at V and 7 bases at J, leaving 11 bases unmatched. Looked up from germline, CDR1 is SQVTM and CDR2 is ANQGSEA. The length of the CDR3 is 14 residues. The CDR3 DNA is TGCAGCGGAGATCCGACAGGGGGGGGAAATGAGCAGTTCTTC. It translates to CSGDPTGGGNEQFF.

V and J are TRBV4-1 and TRBJ2-1; D is ambiguous. Trimming shortened V by 0 bases and J by 6 bases, and 3 bases separated the two germline ends. Germline-derived CDR1 and CDR2 are MGHRA and YSYEKL. The CDR3 sequence is 12 residues long. CDR3 DNA: TGCGCCAGCAGCCAAGATCCCAATGAGCAGTTCTTC. It translates to CASSQDPNEQFF.

The rearrangement uses TRBV9 and TRBJ2-3, with 8 bases lining up with TRBD2. Germline V gene data show CDR1 as SGDLS and CDR2 as YYNGEE. This CDR3 contains 16 residues. V trimming: 0 bases; J trimming: 4 bases; junction bases outside the gene matches: 7. CDR3 bases: TGTGCCAGCAGCGTAGACTCCGGGAGGGGTGCAGATACGCAGTATTTT. It encodes CASSVDSGRGADTQYF.

In its sample, this clone was seen a few times. The chain has TRBV2 and TRBJ2-7; TRBD1 matches 9 bases. V gave up 3 bases and J gave up 4 bases; unmatched junction bases: 7. CDR1 is SNHLY, CDR2 FYNNEI, per germline. The CDR3 sequence is 15 residues long. This CDR3 is CASSDRGTGPYEQYF. The CDR3, as DNA: TGTGCCAGCAGTGACAGGGGGACAGGGCCGTACGAGCAGTACTTC.

This chain connects TRBV27 to TRBJ2-7; 10 bases are a match to TRBD2. Unmatched junction bases numbered 6, after V lost 6 bases and J lost 1 base. The length of the CDR3 is 15 residues. The germline CDR1 and CDR2 sequences are MNHEY and SMNVEV (reference sequence). CDR3 sequence reads: CASRQGLAVSYEQYF. The CDR3 DNA reads TGTGCCAGCAGACAAGGACTAGCGGTGTCCTACGAGCAGTACTTC.

The J gene is TRBJ2-7, the V gene TRBV29-1; 10 bases line up with TRBD1. In germline, CDR1 is SQVTM, CDR2 ANQGSEA. After removal of 1 base from V and 6 bases from J, the junction contained 6 bases not matched to a gene. This CDR3 contains 14 residues. Here the CDR3 DNA reads TGCAGCGTTGAAGCGCCGGGACAGGGGATCGAGCAGTACTTC. It is translated as CSVEAPGQGIEQYF.

This clone was seen once. The V call is TRBV6-5, the J call TRBJ2-1; TRBD2 matches 9 bases. Germline CDR1 and CDR2: MNHEY and SVGAGI. With 5 bases clipped from V and 6 bases from J, the junction kept 8 bases outside the gene matches. The CDR3 consists of 15 residues. CDR3 region: CASSTRTSVINEQFF. The CDR3 region has the DNA TGTGCCAGCAGTACCCGGACTAGCGTAATCAATGAGCAGTTCTTC.

J is TRBJ2-7 and V is TRBV7-9, with 8 nucleotides matching TRBD1. CDR1 is SEHNR, CDR2 FQNEAQ, per germline (reference sequence). CDR3 size: 11 residues. In nucleotides, the CDR3 is TGTGCCAGCAGCGGACAGGGCTCCCCTGAAGTC. Protein sequence: CASSGQGSPEV.

The V call is TRBV5-1, the J call TRBJ2-1, with D uncertain. The V end was cut by 0 bases, the J end by 1 base, with 8 bases between. There are 15 residues in the CDR3. From germline, CDR1 is SGHRS and CDR2 YFSETQ. The CDR3 loop reads CASSLVSHSYNEQFF. DNA for the CDR3: TGCGCCAGCAGCTTGGTATCCCATTCCTACAATGAGCAGTTCTTC.

This chain connects TRBV7-9 to TRBJ2-2, with TRBD2 matching over 12 bases. V was clipped by 8 bases and J by 6 bases; unmatched bases: 7. Looked up from germline, CDR1 is SEHNR and CDR2 is FQNEAQ (reference sequence). This CDR3 comprises 15 residues. The CDR3: CASPSGRAGSGELFF. The CDR3, as DNA: TGTGCCAGCCCTAGCGGGAGGGCAGGTTCCGGGGAGCTGTTTTTT. The whole variable domain, remainder taken from reference TRBV7-9 and TRBJ2-2, is DTGVSQNPRHKITKRGQNVTFRCDPISEHNRLYWYRQTLGQGPEFLTYFQNEAQLEKSRLLSDRFSAERPKGSFSTLEIQRTEQGDSAMYLCASPSGRAGSGELFFGEGSRLTVL.

The chain is built from TRBV5-1 and TRBJ2-3, with a weak D call TRBD1 (5 bases). Trimming cost V 0 bases and J 1 base, with 12 bases left between them. The CDR3 runs 16 residues. The V gene's germline CDR1 is SGHRS and CDR2 YFSETQ. CDR3 nucleotide sequence: TGCGCCAGCAGCTTGGACAGGCCTTTTGGCACAGATACGCAGTATTTT. Protein sequence: CASSLDRPFGTDTQYF.

This clone was counted a single time. The genes are TRBV6-1 and TRBJ2-7, with D possibly TRBD2 on 5 matching bases. CDR3 size: 14 residues. CDR1 and CDR2 from the germline V gene are MNHNS and SASEGT. Trimming removed 1 base from V and 4 bases from J, with 11 bases in between. CDR3 coding DNA: TGTGCCAGCAGTGAAGGCCCCCCGGGGTACGAGCAGTACTTC. Its protein is CASSEGPPGYEQYF.